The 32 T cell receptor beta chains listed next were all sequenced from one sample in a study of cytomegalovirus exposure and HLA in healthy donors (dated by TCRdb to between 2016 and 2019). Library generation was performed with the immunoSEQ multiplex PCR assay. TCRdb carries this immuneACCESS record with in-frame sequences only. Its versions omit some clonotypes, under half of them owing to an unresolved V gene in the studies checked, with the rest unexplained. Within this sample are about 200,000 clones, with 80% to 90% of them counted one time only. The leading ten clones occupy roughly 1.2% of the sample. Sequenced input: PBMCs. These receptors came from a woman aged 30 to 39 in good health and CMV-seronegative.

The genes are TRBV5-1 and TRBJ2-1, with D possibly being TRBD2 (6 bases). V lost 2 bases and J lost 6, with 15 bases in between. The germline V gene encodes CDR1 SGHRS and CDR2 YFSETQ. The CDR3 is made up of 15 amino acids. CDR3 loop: CASSLSGDLGNEQFF. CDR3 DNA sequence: TGCGCCAGCAGCTTATCGGGGGATTTGGGCAATGAGCAGTTCTTC.

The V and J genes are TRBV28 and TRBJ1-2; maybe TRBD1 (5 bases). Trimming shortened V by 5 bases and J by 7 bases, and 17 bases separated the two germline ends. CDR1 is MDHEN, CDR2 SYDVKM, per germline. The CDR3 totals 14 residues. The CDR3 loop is CASSIPVGVGGYTF. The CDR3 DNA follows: TGTGCCAGCAGTATCCCGGTAGGGGTAGGTGGCTACACCTTC.

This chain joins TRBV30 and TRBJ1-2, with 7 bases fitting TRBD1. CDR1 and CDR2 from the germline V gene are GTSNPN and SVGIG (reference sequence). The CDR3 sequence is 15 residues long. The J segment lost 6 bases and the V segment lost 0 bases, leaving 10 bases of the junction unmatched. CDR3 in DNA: TGTGCCTGGAGTGTAGTGCTGCGAGGGGGCCATGGCTACACCTTC. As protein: CAWSVVLRGGHGYTF.

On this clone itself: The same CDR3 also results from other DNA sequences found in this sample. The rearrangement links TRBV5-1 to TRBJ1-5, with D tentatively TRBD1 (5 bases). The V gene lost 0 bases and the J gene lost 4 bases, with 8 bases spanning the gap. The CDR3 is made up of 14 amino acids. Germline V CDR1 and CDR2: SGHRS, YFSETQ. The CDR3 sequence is CASSLGGLNQPQHF. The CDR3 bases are TGCGCCAGCAGCTTGGGGGGCCTTAATCAGCCCCAGCATTTT.

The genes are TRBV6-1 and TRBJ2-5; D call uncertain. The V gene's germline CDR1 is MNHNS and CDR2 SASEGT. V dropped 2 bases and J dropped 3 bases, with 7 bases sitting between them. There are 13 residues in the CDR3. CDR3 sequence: CASSENHKETQYF. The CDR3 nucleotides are TGTGCCAGCAGTGAAAACCACAAAGAGACCCAGTACTTC.

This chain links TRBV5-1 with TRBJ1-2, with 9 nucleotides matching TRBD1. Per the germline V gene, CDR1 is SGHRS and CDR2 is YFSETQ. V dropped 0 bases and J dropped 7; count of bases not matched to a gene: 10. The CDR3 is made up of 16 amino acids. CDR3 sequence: CASSLVADRGNSGYTF. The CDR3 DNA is TGCGCCAGCAGCTTGGTCGCGGACAGGGGTAACAGTGGCTACACCTTC.

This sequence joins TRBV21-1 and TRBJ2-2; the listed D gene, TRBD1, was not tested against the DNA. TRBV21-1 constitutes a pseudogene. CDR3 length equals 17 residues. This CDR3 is CASSKVRTGLNTGELFF. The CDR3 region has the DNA TGTGCCAGCAGCAAAGTTCGAACAGGGCTTAACACCGGGGAGCTGTTTTTT.

In nucleotides, the CDR3 is TGCGCCAGCAGCCAAGTCCGAGCCGGGACAGGGTCCTACGAGCAGTACTTC. It codes for CASSQVRAGTGSYEQYF. The chain carries TRBV4-1 and TRBJ2-7, with TRBD1 matching 9 bases. The CDR3 spans 17 residues. Germline V gene sequence: CDR1 MGHRA, CDR2 YSYEKL. V was pared by 1 base and J by 1 base, with 8 bases of the junction left unmatched.

In nucleotides, the CDR3 is TGTGCCAGCAGGTTCAGCGGGTCCTACAATGAGCAGTTCTTC. Amino acid sequence: CASRFSGSYNEQFF. V is TRBV2 and J is TRBJ2-1; a weak D match, TRBD2 (6 bases). This CDR3 comprises 14 residues. Trimming pared 6 bases from V and 1 base from J, leaving 10 bases between. In germline, CDR1 is SNHLY, CDR2 FYNNEI.

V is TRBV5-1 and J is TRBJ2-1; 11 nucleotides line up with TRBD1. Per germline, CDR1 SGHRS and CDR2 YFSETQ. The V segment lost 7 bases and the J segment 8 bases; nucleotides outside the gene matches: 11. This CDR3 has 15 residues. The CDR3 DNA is TGCGCCAGCGCTGCCGGGACAGGGGGTGGGGATGAGCAGTTCTTC. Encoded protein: CASAAGTGGGDEQFF.

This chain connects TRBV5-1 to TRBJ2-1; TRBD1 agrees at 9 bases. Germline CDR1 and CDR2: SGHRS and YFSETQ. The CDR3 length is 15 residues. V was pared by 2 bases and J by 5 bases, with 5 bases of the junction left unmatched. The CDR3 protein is CASSLGTGRNNEQFF. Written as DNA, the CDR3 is TGCGCCAGCAGCTTAGGGACAGGGAGGAACAATGAGCAGTTCTTC.

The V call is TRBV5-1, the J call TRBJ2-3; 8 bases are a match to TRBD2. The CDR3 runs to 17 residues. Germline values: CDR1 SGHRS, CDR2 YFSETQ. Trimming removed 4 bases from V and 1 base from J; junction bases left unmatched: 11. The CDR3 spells CASSVSGKLSGTDTQYF. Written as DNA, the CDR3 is TGCGCCAGCAGCGTTAGCGGGAAGTTGTCCGGCACAGATACGCAGTATTTT.

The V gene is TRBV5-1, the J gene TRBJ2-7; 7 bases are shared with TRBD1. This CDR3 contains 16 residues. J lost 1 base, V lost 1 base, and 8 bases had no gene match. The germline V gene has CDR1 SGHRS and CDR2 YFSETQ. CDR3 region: CASSLLQNRGSYEQYF. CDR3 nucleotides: TGCGCCAGCAGCTTGTTGCAAAACAGGGGTTCCTACGAGCAGTACTTC.

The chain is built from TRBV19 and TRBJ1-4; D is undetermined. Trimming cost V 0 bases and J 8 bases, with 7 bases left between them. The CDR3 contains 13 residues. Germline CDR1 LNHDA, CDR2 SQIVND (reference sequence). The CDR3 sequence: CASSIDRGEKLFF. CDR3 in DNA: TGTGCCAGTAGTATAGATCGAGGAGAAAAACTGTTTTTT.

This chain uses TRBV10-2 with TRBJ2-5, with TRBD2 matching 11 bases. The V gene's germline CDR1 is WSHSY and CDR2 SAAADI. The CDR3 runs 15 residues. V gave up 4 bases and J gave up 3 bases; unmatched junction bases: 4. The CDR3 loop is CASSGTGLAEETQYF. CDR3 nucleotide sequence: TGCGCCAGCAGTGGGACGGGACTAGCGGAAGAGACCCAGTACTTC.

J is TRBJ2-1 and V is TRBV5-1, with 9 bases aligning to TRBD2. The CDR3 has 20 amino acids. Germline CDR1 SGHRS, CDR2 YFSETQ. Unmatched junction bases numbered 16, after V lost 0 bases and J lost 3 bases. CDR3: CASSLALGSGSGRIYNEQFF. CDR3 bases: TGCGCCAGCAGCTTGGCGCTTGGTAGCGGGAGTGGGCGGATCTACAATGAGCAGTTCTTC.

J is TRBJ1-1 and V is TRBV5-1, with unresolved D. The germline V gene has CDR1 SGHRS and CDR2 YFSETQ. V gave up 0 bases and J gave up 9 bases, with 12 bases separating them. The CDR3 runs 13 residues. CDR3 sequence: CASSLVRVSKAFF. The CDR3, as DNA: TGCGCCAGCAGCTTGGTTCGGGTTTCGAAAGCTTTCTTT.

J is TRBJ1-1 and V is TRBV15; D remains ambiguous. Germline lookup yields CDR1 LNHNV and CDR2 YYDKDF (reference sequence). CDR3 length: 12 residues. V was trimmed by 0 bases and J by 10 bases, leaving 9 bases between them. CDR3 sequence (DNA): TGTGCCACCAGCAGAGATGTCGATAGAGCTTTCTTT. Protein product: CATSRDVDRAFF.

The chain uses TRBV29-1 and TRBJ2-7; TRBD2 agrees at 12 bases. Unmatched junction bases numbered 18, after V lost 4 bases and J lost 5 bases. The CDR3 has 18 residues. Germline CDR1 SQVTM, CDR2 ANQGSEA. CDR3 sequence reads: CSVGTHRESSGRANEQYF. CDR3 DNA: TGCAGCGTTGGAACACACAGGGAATCTAGCGGGAGGGCCAACGAGCAGTACTTC.

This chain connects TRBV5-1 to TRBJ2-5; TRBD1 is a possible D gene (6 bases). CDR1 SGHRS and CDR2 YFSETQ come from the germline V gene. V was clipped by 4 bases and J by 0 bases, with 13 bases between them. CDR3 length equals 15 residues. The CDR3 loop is CASSLGAGYQETQYF. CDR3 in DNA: TGCGCCAGCAGCCTGGGGGCAGGGTACCAAGAGACCCAGTACTTC. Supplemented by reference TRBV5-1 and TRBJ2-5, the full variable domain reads KAGVTQTPRYLIKTRGQQVTLSCSPISGHRSVSWYQQTPGQGLQFLFEYFSETQRNKGNFPGRFSGRQFSNSRSEMNVSTLELGDSALYLCASSLGAGYQETQYFGPGTRLLVL.

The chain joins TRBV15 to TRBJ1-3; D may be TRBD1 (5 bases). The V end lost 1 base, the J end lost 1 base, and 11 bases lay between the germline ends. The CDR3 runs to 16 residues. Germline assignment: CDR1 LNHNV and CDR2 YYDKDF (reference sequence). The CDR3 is CATSRGDGLSGNTIYF. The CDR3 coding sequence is TGTGCCACCAGCAGAGGGGACGGACTATCTGGAAACACCATATATTTT.

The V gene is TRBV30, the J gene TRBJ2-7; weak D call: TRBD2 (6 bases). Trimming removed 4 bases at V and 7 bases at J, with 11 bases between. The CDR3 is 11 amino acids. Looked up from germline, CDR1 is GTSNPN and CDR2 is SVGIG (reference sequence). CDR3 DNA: TGTGCCTGGAAAGGGGCGGGGGAGCAGTACTTC. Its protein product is CAWKGAGEQYF.

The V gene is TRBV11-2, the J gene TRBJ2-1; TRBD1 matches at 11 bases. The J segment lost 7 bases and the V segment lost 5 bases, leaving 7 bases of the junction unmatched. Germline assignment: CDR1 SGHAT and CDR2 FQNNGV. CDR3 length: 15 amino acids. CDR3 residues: CASSPPGQGENEQFF. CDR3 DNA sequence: TGTGCCAGCAGCCCCCCGGGACAGGGGGAGAATGAGCAGTTCTTC.

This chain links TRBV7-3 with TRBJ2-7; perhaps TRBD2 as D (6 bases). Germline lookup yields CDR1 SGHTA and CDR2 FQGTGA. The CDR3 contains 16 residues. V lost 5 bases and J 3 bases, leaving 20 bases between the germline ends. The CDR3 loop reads CASSPGGPGRDYEQYF. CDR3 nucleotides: TGTGCCAGCAGCCCCGGAGGGCCAGGAAGGGACTACGAGCAGTACTTC.

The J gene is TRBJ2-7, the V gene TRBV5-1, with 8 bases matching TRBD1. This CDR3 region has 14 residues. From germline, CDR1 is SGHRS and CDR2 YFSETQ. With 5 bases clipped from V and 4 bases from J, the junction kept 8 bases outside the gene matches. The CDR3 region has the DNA TGCGCCAGCAGTGTCGGACAGGGCGGGTACGAGCAGTACTTC. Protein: CASSVGQGGYEQYF.

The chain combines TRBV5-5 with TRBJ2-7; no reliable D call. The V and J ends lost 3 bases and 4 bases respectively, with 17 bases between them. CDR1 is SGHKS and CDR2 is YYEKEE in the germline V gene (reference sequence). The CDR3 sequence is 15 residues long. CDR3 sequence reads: CASSSSPQALYEQYF. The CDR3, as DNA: TGTGCCAGCAGCTCCTCTCCCCAGGCCCTTTACGAGCAGTACTTC.

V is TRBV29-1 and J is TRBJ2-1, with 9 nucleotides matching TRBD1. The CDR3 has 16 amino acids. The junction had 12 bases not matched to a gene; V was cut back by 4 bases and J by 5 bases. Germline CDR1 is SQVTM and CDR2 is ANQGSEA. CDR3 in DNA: TGCAGCGTTGGCCTGAGGACAGGGGCTATAGACAATGAGCAGTTCTTC. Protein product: CSVGLRTGAIDNEQFF.

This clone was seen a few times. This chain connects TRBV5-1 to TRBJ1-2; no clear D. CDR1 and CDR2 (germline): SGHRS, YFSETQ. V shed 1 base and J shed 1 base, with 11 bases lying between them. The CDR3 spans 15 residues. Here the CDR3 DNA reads TGCGCCAGCAGCTTGTGGCAGGTGAGTAACTATGGCTACACCTTC. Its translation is CASSLWQVSNYGYTF.

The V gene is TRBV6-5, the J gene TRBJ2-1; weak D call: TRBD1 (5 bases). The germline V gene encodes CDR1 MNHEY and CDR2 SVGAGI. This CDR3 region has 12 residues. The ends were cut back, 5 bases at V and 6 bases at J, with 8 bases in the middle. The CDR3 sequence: CASSTGLNEQFF. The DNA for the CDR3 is TGTGCCAGCAGTACAGGTCTCAATGAGCAGTTCTTC.

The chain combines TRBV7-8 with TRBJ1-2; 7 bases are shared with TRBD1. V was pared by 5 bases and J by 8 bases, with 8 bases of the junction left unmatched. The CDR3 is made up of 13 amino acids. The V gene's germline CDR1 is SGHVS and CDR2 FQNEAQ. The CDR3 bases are TGTGCCAGCAGCGCCGGACGGGACAGAGGCTACACCTTC. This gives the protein CASSAGRDRGYTF.

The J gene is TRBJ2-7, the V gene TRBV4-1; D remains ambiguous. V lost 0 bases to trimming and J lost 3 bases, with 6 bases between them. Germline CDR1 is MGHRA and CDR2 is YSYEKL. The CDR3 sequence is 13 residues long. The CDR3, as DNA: TGCGCCAGCAGCCAAGATCTAGGCTACGAGCAGTACTTC. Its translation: CASSQDLGYEQYF.

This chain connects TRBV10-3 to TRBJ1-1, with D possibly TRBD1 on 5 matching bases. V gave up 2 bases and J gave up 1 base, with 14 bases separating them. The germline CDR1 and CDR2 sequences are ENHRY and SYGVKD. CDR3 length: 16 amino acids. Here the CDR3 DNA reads TGTGCCATCAGTGAGCCACGACAAGGGGCGAACACTGAAGCTTTCTTT. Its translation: CAISEPRQGANTEAFF.